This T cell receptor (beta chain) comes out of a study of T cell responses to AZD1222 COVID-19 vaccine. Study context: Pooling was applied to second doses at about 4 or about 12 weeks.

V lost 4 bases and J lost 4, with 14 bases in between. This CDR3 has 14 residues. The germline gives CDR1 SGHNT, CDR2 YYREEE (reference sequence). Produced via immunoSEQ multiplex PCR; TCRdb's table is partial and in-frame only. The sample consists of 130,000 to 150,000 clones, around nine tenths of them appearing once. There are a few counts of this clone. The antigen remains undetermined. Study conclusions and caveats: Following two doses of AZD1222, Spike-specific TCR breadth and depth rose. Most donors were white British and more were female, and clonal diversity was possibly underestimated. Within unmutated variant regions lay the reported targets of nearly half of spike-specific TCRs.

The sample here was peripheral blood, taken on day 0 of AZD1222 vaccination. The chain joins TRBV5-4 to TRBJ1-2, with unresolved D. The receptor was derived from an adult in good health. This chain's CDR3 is CASSGDGEFYGYTF. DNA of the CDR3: TGTGCCAGCAGCGGGGATGGAGAGTTCTATGGCTACACCTTC.